This T cell receptor beta chain was sequenced during a study of CD8 T cells in Susac syndrome. Whole-study context: Susac syndrome patients were untreated, on corticosteroids with some adding intravenous immunoglobulin, or on intravenous immunoglobulin only.

CD8+ and CD4+ T cells from blood underwent TCR beta sequencing, which was carried out in a high-throughput format. TEMRA cells were FACS-enriched, unlike CD8+ and CD4+ T cells, which were negatively isolated. V was trimmed by 8 bases and J by 1 base, leaving 5 bases between them. CDR1 and CDR2 (germline): KGHSH, LQKENI. The CDR3 loop spans 11 amino acids. It was with random hexamers that roughly 0.5 to 1 ug RNA was reverse transcribed. Amplification of TCR beta CDR3 across 54 Vbeta and 13 Jbeta was performed with immunoSEQ multiplex PCR. TCRdb reprocessed the immunoSEQ multiplex PCR reads via MiXCR and lists one record per CDR3 protein. The top ten hold roughly 0.16% of the sample, which has tens of thousands of distinct CDR3 sequences, 93% seen once.

This TCR came from a human donor with Susac syndrome. Source material: CD4+ T cells from PBMCs. The chain combines TRBV18 with TRBJ2-5; D unresolved. The CDR3, as DNA: TGTGCCAGCAGCCCCCAAGAGACCCAGTACTTC. Amino acid sequence: CASSPQETQYF.